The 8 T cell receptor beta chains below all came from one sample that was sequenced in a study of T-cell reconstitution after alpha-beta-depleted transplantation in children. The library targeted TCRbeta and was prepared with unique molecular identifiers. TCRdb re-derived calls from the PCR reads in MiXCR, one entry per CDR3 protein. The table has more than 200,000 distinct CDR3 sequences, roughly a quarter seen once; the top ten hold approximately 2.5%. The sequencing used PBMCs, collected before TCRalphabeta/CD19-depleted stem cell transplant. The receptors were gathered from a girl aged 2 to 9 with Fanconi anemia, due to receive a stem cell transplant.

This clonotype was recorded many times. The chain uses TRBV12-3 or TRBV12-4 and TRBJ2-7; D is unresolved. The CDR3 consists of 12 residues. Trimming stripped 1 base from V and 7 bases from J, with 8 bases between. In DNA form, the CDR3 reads TGTGCCAGCAGTTTAGGGATGGGGGAGCAGTACTTC. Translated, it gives CASSLGMGEQYF.

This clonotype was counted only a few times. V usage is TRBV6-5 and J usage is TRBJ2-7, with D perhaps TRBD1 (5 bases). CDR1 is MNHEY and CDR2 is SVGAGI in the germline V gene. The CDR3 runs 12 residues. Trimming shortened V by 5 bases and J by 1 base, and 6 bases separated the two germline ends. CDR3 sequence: CASSTGSYEQYF. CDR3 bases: TGTGCCAGCAGTACAGGTTCCTACGAGCAGTACTTC.

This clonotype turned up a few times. The CDR3 DNA sequence: TGCAGCGTCGCGTACAGCTCTGGAAACACCATATATTTT. It is translated as CSVAYSSGNTIYF. The chain uses TRBV29-1 and TRBJ1-3, with no clear D. The CDR3 spans 13 residues. The V end was cut by 6 bases, the J end by 0 bases, with 9 bases between. Germline V gives CDR1 SQVTM, CDR2 ANQGSEA.

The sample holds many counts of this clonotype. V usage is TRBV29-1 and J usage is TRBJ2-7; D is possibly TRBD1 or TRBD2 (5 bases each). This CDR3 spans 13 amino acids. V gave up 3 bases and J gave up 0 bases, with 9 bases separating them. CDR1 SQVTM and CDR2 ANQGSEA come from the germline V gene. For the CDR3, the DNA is TGCAGCGTTGATCGGGACGGCTCCTACGAGCAGTACTTC. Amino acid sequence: CSVDRDGSYEQYF.

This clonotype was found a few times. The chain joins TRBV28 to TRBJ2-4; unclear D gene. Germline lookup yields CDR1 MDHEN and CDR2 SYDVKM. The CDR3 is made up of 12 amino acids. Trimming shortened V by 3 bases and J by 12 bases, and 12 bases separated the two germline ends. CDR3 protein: CASSLGYVNQYF. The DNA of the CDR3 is TGTGCCAGCAGTTTGGGGTACGTCAATCAGTACTTC. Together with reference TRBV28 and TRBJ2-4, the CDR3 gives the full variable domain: DVKVTQSSRYLVKRTGEKVFLECVQDMDHENMFWYRQDPGLGLRLIYFSYDVKMKEKGDIPEGYSVSREKKERFSLILESASTNQTSMYLCASSLGYVNQYFGAGTRLSVL.

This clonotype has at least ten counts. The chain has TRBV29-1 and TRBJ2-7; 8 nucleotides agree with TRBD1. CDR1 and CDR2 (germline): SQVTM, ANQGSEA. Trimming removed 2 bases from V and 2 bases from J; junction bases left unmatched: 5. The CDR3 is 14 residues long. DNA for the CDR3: TGCAGCGTTGAACTGGACAGGGACGCCTACGAGCAGTACTTC. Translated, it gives CSVELDRDAYEQYF.

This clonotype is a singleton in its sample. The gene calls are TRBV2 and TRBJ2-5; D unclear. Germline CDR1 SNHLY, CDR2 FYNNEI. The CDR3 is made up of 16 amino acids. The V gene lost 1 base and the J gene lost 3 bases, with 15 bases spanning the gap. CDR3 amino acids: CASSEGGRGVKETQYF. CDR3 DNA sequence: TGTGCCAGCAGTGAAGGAGGCCGTGGGGTAAAAGAGACCCAGTACTTC.

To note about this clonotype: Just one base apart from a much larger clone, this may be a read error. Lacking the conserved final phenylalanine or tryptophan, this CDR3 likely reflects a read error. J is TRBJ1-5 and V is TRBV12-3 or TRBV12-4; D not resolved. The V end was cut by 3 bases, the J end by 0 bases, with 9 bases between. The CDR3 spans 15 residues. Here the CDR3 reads CASSLGTNSNQPQHY. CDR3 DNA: TGTGCCAGCAGTTTGGGCACAAATAGCAATCAGCCCCAGCATTAT.